Below, one T cell receptor (beta chain) is given with its context. Antigen unknown. The CDR3 is made up of 13 amino acids. V lost 6 bases, J lost 6 bases, and 12 bases lay in between. Germline CDR1 is KGHSH and CDR2 is LQKENI. This record belongs to a study of shared clonotypes between healthy human individuals. Overall study findings and caveats: Genetic and exposure-history diversity was limited by the small donor number.

Source study methods: ImmunoSEQ junction-only sequences lacked quality scores, so their filtering differed. Measured with immunoSEQ multiplex PCR; TCRdb has only the in-frame clones, and not every one. D and trimming come from the DNA, and the V and J calls and clone size come from that table. The repertoire holds over 400,000 clones, with approximately 82% as singletons. Unsorted samples used tens of millions of PBMCs for genomic DNA. This receptor was taken from a woman aged 40 to 55 in good health. Some clones in this sample may be carry-over from other donors' samples. Material for sequencing was PBMCs. The chain joins TRBV18 to TRBJ2-1, with D possibly being TRBD1 (6 bases). The CDR3 DNA is TGTGCCAGCTCGTCAGGGGAGTTCAATGAGCAGTTCTTC. Translating gives CASSSGEFNEQFF.